One TCR beta chain is described in this entry. The antigen is undetermined. The sample is drawn from a study of T cells in tuberculosis. Study as a whole: A South African cohort included IGRA-negative adolescents, latently infected IGRA-positive adolescents and adults with active tuberculosis.

The data were produced by immunoSEQ multiplex PCR, yet TCRdb's version contains in-frame clones alone and is incomplete. The sample includes roughly 31,000 clones, about 83% of them seen just once. Specified time point: new active TB diagnosis, blood taken before or within 7 days of starting treatment. General study points: A GMM-specific repertoire classifier reached approximately 84% accuracy, AUROC over 0.85. Active tuberculosis cases were adults; controls were adolescents. Smaller distances to GMM-specific TCRs suggested their expansion in active tuberculosis.

V lost 0 bases to trimming and J lost 9 bases; unmatched junction nucleotides: 6. Germline loops: CDR1 MNHEY, CDR2 SMNVEV (reference sequence). This CDR3 spans 14 amino acids. This sample comprised PBMCs, obtained at tuberculosis diagnosis. This receptor was identified in an adult with tuberculosis. V and J are TRBV27 and TRBJ1-2; TRBD1 matches at 8 bases. CDR3 residues: CASSLSGQGRSYTF. The CDR3 coding sequence is TGTGCCAGCAGTTTATCCGGACAGGGCAGAAGCTACACCTTC.